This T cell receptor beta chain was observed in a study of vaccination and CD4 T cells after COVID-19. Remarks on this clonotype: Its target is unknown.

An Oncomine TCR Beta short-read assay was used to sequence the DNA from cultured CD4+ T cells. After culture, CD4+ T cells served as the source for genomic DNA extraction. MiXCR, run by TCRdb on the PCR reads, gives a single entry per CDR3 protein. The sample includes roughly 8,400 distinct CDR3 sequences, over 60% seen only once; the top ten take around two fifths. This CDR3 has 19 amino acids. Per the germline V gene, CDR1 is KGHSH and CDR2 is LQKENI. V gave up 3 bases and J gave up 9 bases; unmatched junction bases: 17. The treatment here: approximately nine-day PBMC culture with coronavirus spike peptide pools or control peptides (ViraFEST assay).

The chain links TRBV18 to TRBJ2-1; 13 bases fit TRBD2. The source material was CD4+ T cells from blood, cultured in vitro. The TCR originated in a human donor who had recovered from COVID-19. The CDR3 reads CASSPYWTSGRRVGGEQFF. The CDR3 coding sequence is TGTGCCAGCTCACCCTATTGGACTAGCGGGAGAAGGGTCGGGGGTGAGCAGTTCTTC.